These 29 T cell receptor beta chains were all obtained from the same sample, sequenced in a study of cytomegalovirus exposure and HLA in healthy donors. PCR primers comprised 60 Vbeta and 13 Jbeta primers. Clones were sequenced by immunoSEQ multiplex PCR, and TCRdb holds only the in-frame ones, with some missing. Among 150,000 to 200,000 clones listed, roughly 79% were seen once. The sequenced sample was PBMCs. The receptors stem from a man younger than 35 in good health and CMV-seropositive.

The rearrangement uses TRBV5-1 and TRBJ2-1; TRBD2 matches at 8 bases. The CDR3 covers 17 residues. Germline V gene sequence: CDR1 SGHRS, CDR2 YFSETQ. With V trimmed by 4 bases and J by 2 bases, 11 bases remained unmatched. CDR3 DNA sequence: TGCGCCAGCAGCGTAGGAGGGACTAGTCTTACCTACAATGAGCAGTTCTTC. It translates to CASSVGGTSLTYNEQFF.

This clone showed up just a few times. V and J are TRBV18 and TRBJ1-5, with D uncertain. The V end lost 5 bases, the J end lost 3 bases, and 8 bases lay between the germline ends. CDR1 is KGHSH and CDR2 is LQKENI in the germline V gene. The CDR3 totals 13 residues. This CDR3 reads CASSSTDNQPQHF. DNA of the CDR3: TGTGCCAGCTCATCCACAGACAATCAGCCCCAGCATTTT.

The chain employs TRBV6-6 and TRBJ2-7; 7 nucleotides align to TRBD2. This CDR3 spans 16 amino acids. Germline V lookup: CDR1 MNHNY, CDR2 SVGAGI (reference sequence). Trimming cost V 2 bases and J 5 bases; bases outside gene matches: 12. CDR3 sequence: CASSYEAAFGRNEQYF. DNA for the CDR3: TGTGCCAGCAGTTACGAGGCGGCTTTCGGGAGGAACGAGCAGTACTTC.

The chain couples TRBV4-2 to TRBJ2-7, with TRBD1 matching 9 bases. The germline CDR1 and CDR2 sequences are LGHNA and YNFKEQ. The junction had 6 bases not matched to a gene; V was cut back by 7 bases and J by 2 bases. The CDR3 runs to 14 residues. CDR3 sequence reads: CASTPGTGTYEQYF. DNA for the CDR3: TGTGCCAGCACCCCCGGGACAGGGACCTACGAGCAGTACTTC.

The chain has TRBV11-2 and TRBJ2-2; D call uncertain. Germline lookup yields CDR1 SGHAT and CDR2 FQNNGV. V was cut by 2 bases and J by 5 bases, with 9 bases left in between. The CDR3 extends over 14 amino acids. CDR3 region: CASSLSQFTGELFF. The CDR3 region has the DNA TGTGCCAGCAGCTTATCGCAGTTTACCGGGGAGCTGTTTTTT.

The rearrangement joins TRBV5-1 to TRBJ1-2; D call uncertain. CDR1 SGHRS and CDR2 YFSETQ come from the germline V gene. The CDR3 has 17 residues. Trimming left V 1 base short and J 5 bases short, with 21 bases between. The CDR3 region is CASSLSAGGGGKYGYTF. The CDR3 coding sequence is TGCGCCAGCAGCTTGTCGGCAGGAGGCGGAGGCAAATATGGCTACACCTTC.

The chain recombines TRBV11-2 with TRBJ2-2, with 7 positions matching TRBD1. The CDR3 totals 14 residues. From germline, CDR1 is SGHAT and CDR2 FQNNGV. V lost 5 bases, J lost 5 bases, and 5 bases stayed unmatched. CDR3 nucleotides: TGTGCCAGCAGCCGCGACAGGGTGACCGGGGAGCTGTTTTTT. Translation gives CASSRDRVTGELFF. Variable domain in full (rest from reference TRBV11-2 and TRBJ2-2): EAGVAQSPRYKIIEKRQSVAFWCNPISGHATLYWYQQILGQGPKLLIQFQNNGVVDDSQLPKDRFSAERLKGVDSTLKIQPAKLEDSAVYLCASSRDRVTGELFFGEGSRLTVL.

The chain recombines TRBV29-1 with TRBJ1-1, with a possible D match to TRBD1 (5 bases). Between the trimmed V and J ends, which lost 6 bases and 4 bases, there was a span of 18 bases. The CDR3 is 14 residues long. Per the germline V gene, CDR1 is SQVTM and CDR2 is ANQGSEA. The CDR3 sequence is CSVDLPGLSTEAFF. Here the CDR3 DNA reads TGCAGCGTAGACCTACCGGGACTTAGCACTGAAGCTTTCTTT.

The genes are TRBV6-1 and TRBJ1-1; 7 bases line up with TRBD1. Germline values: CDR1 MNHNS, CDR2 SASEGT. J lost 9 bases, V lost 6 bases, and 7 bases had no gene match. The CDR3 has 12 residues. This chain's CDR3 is CASSTDRVKAFF. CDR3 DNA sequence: TGTGCCAGCAGCACAGACAGGGTCAAAGCTTTCTTT.

Here the CDR3 DNA reads TGCGCCAGCAGCCAAATGACTATCCGGGACAGAGACTCCTACGAGCAGTACTTC. Translated: CASSQMTIRDRDSYEQYF. V gene TRBV4-1 combines with J gene TRBJ2-7; 7 bases align to TRBD1. This CDR3 has 18 residues. CDR1 is MGHRA and CDR2 is YSYEKL in the germline V gene. V gave up 2 bases and J gave up 0 bases; unmatched junction bases: 13.

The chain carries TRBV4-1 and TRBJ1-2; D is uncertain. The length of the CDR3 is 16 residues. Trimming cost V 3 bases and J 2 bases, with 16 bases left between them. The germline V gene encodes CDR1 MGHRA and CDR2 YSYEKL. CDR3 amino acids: CASSQPGFNPNYGYTF. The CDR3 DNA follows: TGCGCCAGCAGCCAGCCAGGATTCAACCCGAACTATGGCTACACCTTC.

CDR3: CASRPGQSNYGYTF. CDR3 DNA: TGTGCCAGCAGACCTGGACAGTCTAACTATGGCTACACCTTC. This sequence joins TRBV6-5 and TRBJ1-2; possibly TRBD1 for D (6 bases). V was cut by 6 bases and J by 0 bases, with 11 bases left in between. CDR3 length equals 14 residues. Germline CDR1 and CDR2: MNHEY and SVGAGI.

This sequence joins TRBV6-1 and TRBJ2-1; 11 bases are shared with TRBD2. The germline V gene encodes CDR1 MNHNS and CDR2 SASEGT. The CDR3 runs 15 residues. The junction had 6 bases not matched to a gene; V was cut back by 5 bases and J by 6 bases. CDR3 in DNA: TGTGCCAGCAGTCATACTAGCGGGAGTCCCAATGAGCAGTTCTTC. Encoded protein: CASSHTSGSPNEQFF.

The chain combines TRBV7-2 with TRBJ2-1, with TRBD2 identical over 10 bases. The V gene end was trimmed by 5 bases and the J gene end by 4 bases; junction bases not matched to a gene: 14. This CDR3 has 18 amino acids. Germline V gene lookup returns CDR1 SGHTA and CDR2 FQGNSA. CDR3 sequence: CASSLKSLAGGFYNEQFF. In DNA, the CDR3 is TGTGCCAGCAGCCTTAAATCGTTAGCGGGGGGTTTTTACAATGAGCAGTTCTTC. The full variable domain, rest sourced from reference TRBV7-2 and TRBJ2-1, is GAGVSQSPSNKVTEKGKDVELRCDPISGHTALYWYRQSLGQGLEFLIYFQGNSAPDKSGLPSDRFSAERTGGSVSTLTIQRTQQEDSAVYLCASSLKSLAGGFYNEQFFGPGTRLTVL.

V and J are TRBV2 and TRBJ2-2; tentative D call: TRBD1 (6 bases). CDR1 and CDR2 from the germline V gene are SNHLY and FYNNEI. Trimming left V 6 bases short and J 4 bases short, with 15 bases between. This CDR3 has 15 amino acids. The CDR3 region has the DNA TGTGCCAGCAGAGAGGACAGAGCCCGCACCGGGGAGCTGTTTTTT. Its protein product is CASREDRARTGELFF.

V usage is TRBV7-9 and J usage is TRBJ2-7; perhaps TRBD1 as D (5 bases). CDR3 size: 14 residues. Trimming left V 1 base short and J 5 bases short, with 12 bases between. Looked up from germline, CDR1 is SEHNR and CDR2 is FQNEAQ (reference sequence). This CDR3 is CASSLETVPNEQYF. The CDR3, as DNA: TGTGCCAGCAGCTTAGAGACAGTGCCGAACGAGCAGTACTTC.

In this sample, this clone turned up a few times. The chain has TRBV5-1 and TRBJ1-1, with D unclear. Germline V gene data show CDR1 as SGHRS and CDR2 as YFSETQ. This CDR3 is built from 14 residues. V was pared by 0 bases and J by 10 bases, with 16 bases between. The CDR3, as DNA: TGCGCCAGCAGCTTGGGTGACTCTGGGAGAGGAGCTTTCTTT. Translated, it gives CASSLGDSGRGAFF.

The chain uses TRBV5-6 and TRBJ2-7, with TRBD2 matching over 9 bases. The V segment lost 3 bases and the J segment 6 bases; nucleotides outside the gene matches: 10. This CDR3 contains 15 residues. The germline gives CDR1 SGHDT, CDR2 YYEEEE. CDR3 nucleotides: TGTGCCAGCAGCTCCGCGGGGGGGGCCGGCCGCGAGCAGTACTTC. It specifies CASSSAGGAGREQYF. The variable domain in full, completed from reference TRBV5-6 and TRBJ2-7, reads DAGVTQSPTHLIKTRGQQVTLRCSPKSGHDTVSWYQQALGQGPQFIFQYYEEEERQRGNFPDRFSGHQFPNYSSELNVNALLLGDSALYLCASSSAGGAGREQYFGPGTRLTVT.

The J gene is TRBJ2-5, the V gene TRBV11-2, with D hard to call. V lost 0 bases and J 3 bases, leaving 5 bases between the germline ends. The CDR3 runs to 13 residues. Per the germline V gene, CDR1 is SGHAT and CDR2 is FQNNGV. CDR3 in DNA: TGTGCCAGCAGCTTAGATCCAGAAGAGACCCAGTACTTC. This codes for CASSLDPEETQYF.

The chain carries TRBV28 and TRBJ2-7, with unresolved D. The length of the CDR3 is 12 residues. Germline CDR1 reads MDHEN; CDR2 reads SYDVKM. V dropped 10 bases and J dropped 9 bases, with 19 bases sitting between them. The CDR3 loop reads CAIRSGLGSQYF. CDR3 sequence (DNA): TGTGCCATCAGGAGTGGGCTCGGATCGCAGTACTTC.

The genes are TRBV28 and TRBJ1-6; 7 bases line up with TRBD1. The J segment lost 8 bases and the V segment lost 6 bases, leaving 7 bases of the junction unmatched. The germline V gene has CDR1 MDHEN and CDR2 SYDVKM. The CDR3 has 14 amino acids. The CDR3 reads CASSPGTEDSPLHF. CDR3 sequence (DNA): TGTGCCAGCAGCCCCGGGACAGAGGATTCACCCCTCCACTTT.

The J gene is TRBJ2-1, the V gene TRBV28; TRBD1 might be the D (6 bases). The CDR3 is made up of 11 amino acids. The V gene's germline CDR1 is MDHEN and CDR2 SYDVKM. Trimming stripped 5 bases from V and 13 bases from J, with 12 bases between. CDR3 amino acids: CASSPRGEQFF. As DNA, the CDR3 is TGTGCCAGCAGTCCCAGGGGAGAACAGTTCTTC.

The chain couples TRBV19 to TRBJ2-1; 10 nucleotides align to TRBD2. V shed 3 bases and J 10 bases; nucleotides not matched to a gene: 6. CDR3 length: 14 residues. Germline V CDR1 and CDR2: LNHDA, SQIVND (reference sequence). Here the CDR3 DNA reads TGTGCCAGTAGTATGGCTAGCGGGAGTAGGGAGCAGTTCTTC. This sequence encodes CASSMASGSREQFF.

The CDR3 reads CASSSTTRREKLFF. The CDR3 bases are TGTGCCAGCAGCTCAACTACCCGGAGGGAAAAACTGTTTTTT. The chain joins TRBV5-4 to TRBJ1-4; D gene ambiguous. This CDR3 is built from 14 residues. The germline CDR1 and CDR2 sequences are SGHNT and YYREEE (reference sequence). Trimming cost V 3 bases and J 8 bases, with 14 bases left between them.

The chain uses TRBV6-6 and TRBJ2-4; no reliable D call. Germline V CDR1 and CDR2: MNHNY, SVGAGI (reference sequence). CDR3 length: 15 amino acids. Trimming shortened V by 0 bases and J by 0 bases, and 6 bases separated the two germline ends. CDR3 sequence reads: CASSYSGKAKNIQYF. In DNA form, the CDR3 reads TGTGCCAGCAGTTACTCGGGCAAAGCCAAAAACATTCAGTACTTC.

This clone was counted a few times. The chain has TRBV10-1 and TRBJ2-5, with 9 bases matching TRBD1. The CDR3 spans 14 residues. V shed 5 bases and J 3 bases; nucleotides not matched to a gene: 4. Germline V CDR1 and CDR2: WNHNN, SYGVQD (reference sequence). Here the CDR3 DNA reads TGCGCCAGCAGTCTCGGACAGGGGAAAGAGACCCAGTACTTC. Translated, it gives CASSLGQGKETQYF.

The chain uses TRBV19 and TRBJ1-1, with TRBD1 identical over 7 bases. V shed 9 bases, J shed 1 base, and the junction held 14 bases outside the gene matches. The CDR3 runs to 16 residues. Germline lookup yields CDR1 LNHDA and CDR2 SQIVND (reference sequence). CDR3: CASIGIDREPNTEAFF. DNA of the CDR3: TGTGCCAGCATAGGGATAGACAGGGAACCGAACACTGAAGCTTTCTTT.

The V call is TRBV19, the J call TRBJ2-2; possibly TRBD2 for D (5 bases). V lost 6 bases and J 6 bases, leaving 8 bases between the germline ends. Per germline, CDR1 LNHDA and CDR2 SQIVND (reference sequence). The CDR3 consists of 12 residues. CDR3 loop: CASREAAGELFF. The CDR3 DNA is TGTGCCAGTAGGGAGGCGGCCGGGGAGCTGTTTTTT.

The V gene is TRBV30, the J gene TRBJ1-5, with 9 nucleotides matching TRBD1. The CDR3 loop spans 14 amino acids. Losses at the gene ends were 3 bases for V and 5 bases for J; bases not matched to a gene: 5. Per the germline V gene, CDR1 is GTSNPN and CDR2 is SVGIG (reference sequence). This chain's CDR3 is CAWSIGTGYQPQHF. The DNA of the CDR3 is TGTGCCTGGAGCATCGGGACAGGGTATCAGCCCCAGCATTTT. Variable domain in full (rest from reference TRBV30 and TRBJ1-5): SQTIHQWPATLVQPVGSPLSLECTVEGTSNPNLYWYRQAAGRGLQLLFYSVGIGQISSEVPQNLSASRPQDRQFILSSKKLLLSDSGFYLCAWSIGTGYQPQHFGDGTRLSIL.